This passage covers 26 T cell receptor beta chains from one sample sequenced in a study of graft-versus-host responses after intestinal transplantation. Their antigen targets remain unknown. Repertoires were generated with immunoSEQ multiplex PCR, while TCRdb's copy carries only in-frame clones and drops some. Among some 110,000 clones listed, approximately 84% were seen once. This sample comprised unstimulated CD4+ T cells sorted from spleen or lymph node cells, obtained before intestinal transplant. The receptor set was obtained from a human donor who received an intestinal transplant.

The chain has TRBV9 and TRBJ1-2; D gene unclear. The CDR3 runs to 15 residues. The ends were cut back, 0 bases at V and 4 bases at J, with 13 bases in the middle. Germline values: CDR1 SGDLS, CDR2 YYNGEE. The CDR3 sequence: CASSVAGRFGYGYTF. The CDR3 nucleotides are TGTGCCAGCAGCGTAGCTGGGAGGTTTGGCTATGGCTACACCTTC.

The chain uses TRBV28 and TRBJ2-5; 10 bases line up with TRBD2. The CDR3 is 13 amino acids. Germline-derived CDR1 and CDR2 are MDHEN and SYDVKM. The ends lost 10 bases at V and 5 bases at J; junction bases unmatched: 7. The CDR3 loop reads CATRTSGKETQYF. Here the CDR3 DNA reads TGTGCCACTCGTACTAGCGGGAAGGAGACCCAGTACTTC.

This chain links TRBV2 with TRBJ2-2; D is perhaps TRBD2 (6 bases). This CDR3 comprises 15 residues. V was shortened by 0 bases and J by 4 bases, with 9 bases between the two germline ends. Germline CDR1 is SNHLY and CDR2 is FYNNEI. The CDR3 DNA reads TGTGCCAGCAGTGAAGCGGGGGGACGCACCGGGGAGCTGTTTTTT. This translates into CASSEAGGRTGELFF.

The chain joins TRBV30 to TRBJ1-6; tentative D call: TRBD1 (6 bases). This CDR3 has 12 amino acids. V lost 6 bases and J lost 10, with 13 bases in between. In germline, CDR1 is GTSNPN, CDR2 SVGIG (reference sequence). The DNA for the CDR3 is TGTGCCTGTAACAGGGTAGGGTCACCCCTCCACTTT. Translating gives CACNRVGSPLHF.

V and J are TRBV19 and TRBJ2-2; TRBD1 aligns across 12 bases. This CDR3 region has 15 residues. Germline lookup yields CDR1 LNHDA and CDR2 SQIVND (reference sequence). Germline trimming cut 4 bases from V and 6 bases from J; bases unmatched to any gene: 3. The chain's CDR3 is CASSTGQGASGELFF. The CDR3 nucleotides are TGTGCCAGTAGTACGGGACAGGGGGCTTCCGGGGAGCTGTTTTTT.

This chain joins TRBV6-4 and TRBJ2-4; unclear D gene. CDR3 length: 12 residues. Germline assignment: CDR1 MRHNA and CDR2 SNTAGT. The ends were cut back, 7 bases at V and 0 bases at J, with 4 bases in the middle. The CDR3 DNA sequence: TGTGCCAGCACTCTAGCCAAAAACATTCAGTACTTC. This sequence encodes CASTLAKNIQYF.

This clone was recorded once. The chain joins TRBV4-1 to TRBJ2-1; 10 bases fit TRBD2. This CDR3 is 17 amino acids long. J was trimmed by 4 bases and V by 0 bases; bases with no gene match: 6. The germline V gene encodes CDR1 MGHRA and CDR2 YSYEKL. CDR3 protein: CASSQDRGAGGYNEQFF. The CDR3 region has the DNA TGCGCCAGCAGCCAAGATCGGGGAGCGGGAGGGTACAATGAGCAGTTCTTC.

V and J are TRBV7-3 and TRBJ1-1; D is ambiguous. Trimming stripped 2 bases from V and 5 bases from J, with 9 bases between. In germline, CDR1 is SGHTA, CDR2 FQGTGA. The CDR3 sequence is 13 residues long. The CDR3 is CASSLGRWTEAFF. The CDR3 DNA sequence: TGTGCCAGCAGCTTAGGCCGTTGGACTGAAGCTTTCTTT.

The chain uses TRBV10-3 and TRBJ2-7; D might be TRBD2 (5 bases). V lost 7 bases to trimming and J lost 4 bases, with 20 bases between them. The CDR3 runs 15 residues. CDR1 and CDR2 from the germline V gene are ENHRY and SYGVKD. The chain's CDR3 is CAIIASSRSGYEQYF. CDR3 nucleotide sequence: TGTGCCATCATTGCTTCGAGCCGCTCGGGATACGAGCAGTACTTC.

The J gene is TRBJ2-5, the V gene TRBV2; the D gene is possibly TRBD2 (5 bases). Germline loops: CDR1 SNHLY, CDR2 FYNNEI. This CDR3 is built from 14 residues. The V gene lost 5 bases and the J gene lost 7 bases, with 17 bases spanning the gap. In nucleotides, the CDR3 is TGTGCCAGCAGTAGCGGAACCGGGTTTGTGACCCAGTACTTC. It specifies CASSSGTGFVTQYF.

The rearrangement uses TRBV6-5 and TRBJ1-4, with D unresolved. The CDR3 consists of 14 residues. The germline gives CDR1 MNHEY, CDR2 SVGAGI. V was cut by 0 bases and J by 7 bases, with 9 bases left in between. CDR3 sequence reads: CASSYSRLSEKLFF. The CDR3 DNA sequence: TGTGCCAGCAGTTACTCACGGTTAAGTGAAAAACTGTTTTTT.

The chain couples TRBV5-4 to TRBJ1-4, with 10 nucleotides matching TRBD1. The CDR3 sequence is 15 residues long. V dropped 0 bases and J dropped 6; count of bases not matched to a gene: 2. The germline V gene encodes CDR1 SGHNT and CDR2 YYREEE (reference sequence). The CDR3 is CASSLVGTGDEKLFF. The CDR3 region has the DNA TGTGCCAGCAGCTTGGTCGGGACAGGGGATGAAAAACTGTTTTTT.

The chain couples TRBV5-1 to TRBJ1-5; TRBD1 aligns across 8 bases. The CDR3 contains 18 residues. Germline CDR1 is SGHRS and CDR2 is YFSETQ. The V and J ends lost 0 bases and 6 bases, in that order; junction bases with no gene match: 14. CDR3 sequence: CASSLGGDRGTVGQPQHF. CDR3 DNA sequence: TGCGCCAGCAGCTTGGGGGGAGACAGGGGAACGGTCGGTCAGCCCCAGCATTTT.

The chain couples TRBV6-5 to TRBJ2-5; either TRBD1 or TRBD2 may supply D (6 bases each). The CDR3 is made up of 13 amino acids. Germline loops: CDR1 MNHEY, CDR2 SVGAGI. V lost 7 bases and J 5 bases, leaving 14 bases between the germline ends. The CDR3 loop is CASMGGWLETQYF. The CDR3 DNA follows: TGTGCCAGCATGGGGGGCTGGTTGGAGACCCAGTACTTC.

V is TRBV18 and J is TRBJ2-5; no clear D. V gave up 3 bases and J gave up 4 bases, with 6 bases separating them. The CDR3 extends over 12 amino acids. Germline-derived CDR1 and CDR2 are KGHSH and LQKENI. The CDR3 DNA sequence: TGTGCCAGCTCACCGGATGGAGAGACCCAGTACTTC. This gives the protein CASSPDGETQYF.

The V gene is TRBV9, the J gene TRBJ1-6, with unresolved D. Germline CDR1 reads SGDLS; CDR2 reads YYNGEE. With 2 bases removed from V and 7 bases from J, the gap between germline ends came to 10 bases. The CDR3 has 14 residues. CDR3 amino acids: CASSVQERNSPLHF. CDR3 nucleotide sequence: TGTGCCAGCAGCGTTCAAGAAAGAAATTCACCCCTCCACTTT.

This clone occurred once. This CDR3 is CAWSSNSNQPQHF. CDR3 DNA sequence: TGTGCCTGGAGTTCCAATAGCAATCAGCCCCAGCATTTT. The chain joins TRBV30 to TRBJ1-5; D gene ambiguous. The CDR3 covers 13 residues. Germline assignment: CDR1 GTSNPN and CDR2 SVGIG (reference sequence). V dropped 2 bases and J dropped 0 bases, with 5 bases sitting between them.

V is TRBV6-4 and J is TRBJ2-1; 7 bases fit TRBD2. V dropped 2 bases and J dropped 5; count of bases not matched to a gene: 6. Germline V gene sequence: CDR1 MRHNA, CDR2 SNTAGT. The CDR3 covers 15 residues. The CDR3 nucleotides are TGTGCCAGCAGTGACGTGGCTAGCGGTCACAATGAGCAGTTCTTC. Residues: CASSDVASGHNEQFF.

This chain uses TRBV9 with TRBJ2-1; weak D call: TRBD1 (6 bases). Germline V gene data show CDR1 as SGDLS and CDR2 as YYNGEE. CDR3 length equals 16 residues. The V end was cut by 4 bases, the J end by 2 bases, with 16 bases between. The CDR3 DNA sequence: TGTGCCAGCAGCCCCAGGGGAGCGGCCCCCTACAATGAGCAGTTCTTC. Its translation is CASSPRGAAPYNEQFF.

The J gene is TRBJ2-7, the V gene TRBV28; 13 bases align to TRBD2. The CDR3 is 16 amino acids. Per germline, CDR1 MDHEN and CDR2 SYDVKM. Germline trimming cut 6 bases from V and 3 bases from J; bases unmatched to any gene: 8. Written as DNA, the CDR3 is TGTGCCAGCAGCCGGGGACTAGCGGGAAACAGCTACGAGCAGTACTTC. It codes for CASSRGLAGNSYEQYF. Looking up the rest from reference TRBV28 and TRBJ2-7 gives the full variable domain: DVKVTQSSRYLVKRTGEKVFLECVQDMDHENMFWYRQDPGLGLRLIYFSYDVKMKEKGDIPEGYSVSREKKERFSLILESASTNQTSMYLCASSRGLAGNSYEQYFGPGTRLTVT.

The rearrangement uses TRBV19 and TRBJ2-3, with D perhaps TRBD2 (6 bases). The CDR3 consists of 15 residues. Trimming left V 9 bases short and J 2 bases short, with 18 bases between. CDR1 is LNHDA and CDR2 is SQIVND in the germline V gene (reference sequence). CDR3 sequence: CASSLGTYLTDTQYF. CDR3 in DNA: TGTGCCAGCAGCTTAGGGACTTACCTCACAGATACGCAGTATTTT. Complete variable domain (other parts from reference TRBV19 and TRBJ2-3): DGGITQSPKYLFRKEGQNVTLSCEQNLNHDAMYWYRQDPGQGLRLIYYSQIVNDFQKGDIAEGYSVSREKKESFPLTVTSAQKNPTAFYLCASSLGTYLTDTQYFGPGTRLTVL.

As to this clone: Other nucleotide sequences from this sample produce the same CDR3. The V gene is TRBV4-1, the J gene TRBJ1-1, with D perhaps TRBD1 (5 bases). This CDR3 region has 15 residues. Germline CDR1 is MGHRA and CDR2 is YSYEKL. Trimming removed 1 base at V and 5 bases at J, with 14 bases between. The CDR3 DNA follows: TGCGCCAGCAGCCAAGTTCCGGGGGAGGGGACTGAAGCTTTCTTT. Encoded protein: CASSQVPGEGTEAFF.

The rearrangement uses TRBV6-5 and TRBJ2-7; the match to TRBD1 covers 8 bases. There are 16 residues in the CDR3. Germline values: CDR1 MNHEY, CDR2 SVGAGI. After removal of 4 bases from V and 0 bases from J, the junction contained 8 bases not matched to a gene. CDR3 nucleotide sequence: TGTGCCAGCAGTTCCCAGGGGACAGGCATCTCCTACGAGCAGTACTTC. Translating gives CASSSQGTGISYEQYF.

The rearrangement joins TRBV5-6 to TRBJ2-5; possibly TRBD2 for D (5 bases). Germline V gene sequence: CDR1 SGHDT, CDR2 YYEEEE. The CDR3 is 14 residues long. Trimming cost V 0 bases and J 6 bases, with 12 bases left between them. The CDR3 spells CASSLDPGGKTQYF. Written as DNA, the CDR3 is TGTGCCAGCAGCTTGGATCCAGGAGGCAAGACCCAGTACTTC.

The chain employs TRBV19 and TRBJ2-1; TRBD1 agrees at 9 bases. The CDR3 runs to 15 residues. V shed 3 bases and J 3 bases; nucleotides not matched to a gene: 3. The V gene's germline CDR1 is LNHDA and CDR2 SQIVND (reference sequence). The CDR3 DNA follows: TGTGCCAGTAGTATCCGGGACAGGGACTACAATGAGCAGTTCTTC. Protein product: CASSIRDRDYNEQFF.

The chain recombines TRBV6-5 with TRBJ2-1; D perhaps matches TRBD2 (5 bases). From germline, CDR1 is MNHEY and CDR2 SVGAGI. V gave up 5 bases and J gave up 5 bases, with 16 bases separating them. This CDR3 comprises 15 residues. CDR3 region: CASSRLRGRDNEQFF. CDR3 nucleotide sequence: TGTGCCAGCAGTCGCCTTCGGGGTCGTGACAATGAGCAGTTCTTC.